This T cell receptor (beta chain) was profiled in a study of response to subunit inactivated influenza vaccine. The CDR3 extends over 15 amino acids. With V trimmed by 6 bases and J by 5 bases, 12 bases remained unmatched. Germline V lookup: CDR1 MDHEN, CDR2 SYDVKM. This clonotype occurred a few times. TCRdb re-derived calls from the RT-PCR reads in MiXCR, one entry per CDR3 protein. This table has 500,000 to 600,000 distinct CDR3 sequences, roughly 10% appearing once. Material: PBMCs from blood, obtained on the day of vaccination. The gene calls are TRBV28 and TRBJ2-7; 8 nucleotides line up with TRBD1. This receptor was identified in a man aged 50 to 59 who received an inactivated influenza vaccine. The CDR3 bases are TGTGCCAGCAGCTTTTCGACAGGGGATTTTGACGAGCAGTACTTC. It codes for CASSFSTGDFDEQYF.